What follows are 4 T cell receptor beta chains derived from one specimen sequenced in a study of cytomegalovirus exposure and HLA in healthy donors. A multiplex PCR was run with 60 Vbeta primers and 13 Jbeta primers. Clones were read by immunoSEQ multiplex PCR, and TCRdb kept only the in-frame ones, dropping some. The table records 140,000 to 150,000 clones, about three quarters of them present only once. Sequencing was carried out using PBMCs. The origin of the receptors is a man aged 40-49 years in good health and CMV-seronegative.

The chain has TRBV7-2 and TRBJ1-2, with a tentative D call TRBD1 (6 bases). The ends were cut back, 5 bases at V and 4 bases at J, with 14 bases in the middle. CDR3 length: 14 residues. The germline V gene encodes CDR1 SGHTA and CDR2 FQGNSA. Here the CDR3 reads CASSASQGTYGYTF. For the CDR3, the DNA is TGTGCCAGCAGCGCCTCACAGGGCACCTATGGCTACACCTTC.

The J gene is TRBJ1-2, the V gene TRBV28, with D perhaps matching TRBD1 (5 bases). Germline V gives CDR1 MDHEN, CDR2 SYDVKM. The CDR3 length is 14 residues. Trimming stripped 6 bases from V and 6 bases from J, with 17 bases between. CDR3 in amino acids: CASSPHGGMDGYTF. The CDR3 DNA reads as TGTGCCAGCAGCCCCCACGGGGGAATGGATGGCTACACCTTC.

As for this clone: Other DNA sequences in this sample translate to the same CDR3. The rearrangement links TRBV5-6 to TRBJ2-7; 7 bases match TRBD1. The CDR3 totals 14 residues. V shed 2 bases, J shed 3 bases, and the junction held 5 bases outside the gene matches. Germline CDR1 is SGHDT and CDR2 is YYEEEE. DNA of the CDR3: TGTGCCAGCAGCTTAGGGGACAGCCTCTACGAGCAGTACTTC. Its translation is CASSLGDSLYEQYF. Full variable domain (missing parts from reference TRBV5-6 and TRBJ2-7): DAGVTQSPTHLIKTRGQQVTLRCSPKSGHDTVSWYQQALGQGPQFIFQYYEEEERQRGNFPDRFSGHQFPNYSSELNVNALLLGDSALYLCASSLGDSLYEQYFGPGTRLTVT.

Only a few counts were recorded for this clone. The DNA for the CDR3 is TGTGCCAGCAGCTTGGGACAGGGGCCCGGTCCCTACACCTTC. This gives the protein CASSLGQGPGPYTF. This chain uses TRBV7-2 with TRBJ1-2; 10 bases match TRBD1. V lost 3 bases and J lost 10; bases outside the gene matches: 8. The CDR3 runs 14 residues. Germline lookup yields CDR1 SGHTA and CDR2 FQGNSA.